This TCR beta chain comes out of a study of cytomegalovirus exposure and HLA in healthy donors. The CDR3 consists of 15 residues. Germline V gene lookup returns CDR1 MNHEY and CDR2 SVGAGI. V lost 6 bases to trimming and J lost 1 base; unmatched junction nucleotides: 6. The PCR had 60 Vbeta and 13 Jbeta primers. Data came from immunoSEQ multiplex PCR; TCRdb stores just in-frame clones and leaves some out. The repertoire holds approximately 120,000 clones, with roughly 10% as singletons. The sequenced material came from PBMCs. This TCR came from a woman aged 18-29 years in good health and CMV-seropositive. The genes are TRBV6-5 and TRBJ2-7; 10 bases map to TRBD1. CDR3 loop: CASSHEGQGSYEQYF. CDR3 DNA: TGTGCCAGCAGCCACGAGGGACAGGGGTCCTACGAGCAGTACTTC.